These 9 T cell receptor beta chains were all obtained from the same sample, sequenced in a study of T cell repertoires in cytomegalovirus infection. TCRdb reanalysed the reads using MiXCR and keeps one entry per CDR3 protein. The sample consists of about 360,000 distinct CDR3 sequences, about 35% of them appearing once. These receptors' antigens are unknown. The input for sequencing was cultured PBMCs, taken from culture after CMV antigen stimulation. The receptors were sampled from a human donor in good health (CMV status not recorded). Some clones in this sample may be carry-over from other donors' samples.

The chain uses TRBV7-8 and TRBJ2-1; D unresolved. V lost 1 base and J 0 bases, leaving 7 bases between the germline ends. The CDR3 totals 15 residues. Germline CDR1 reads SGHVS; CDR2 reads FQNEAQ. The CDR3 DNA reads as TGTGCCAGCAGCTTAGACGCTAGCTCCTACAATGAGCAGTTCTTC. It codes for CASSLDASSYNEQFF.

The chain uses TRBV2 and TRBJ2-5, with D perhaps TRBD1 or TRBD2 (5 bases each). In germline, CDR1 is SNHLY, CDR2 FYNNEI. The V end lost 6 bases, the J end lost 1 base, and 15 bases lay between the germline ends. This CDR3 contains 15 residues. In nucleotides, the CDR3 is TGTGCCAGCAGCCTGACCACGGGGCCCCAAGAGACCCAGTACTTC. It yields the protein CASSLTTGPQETQYF.

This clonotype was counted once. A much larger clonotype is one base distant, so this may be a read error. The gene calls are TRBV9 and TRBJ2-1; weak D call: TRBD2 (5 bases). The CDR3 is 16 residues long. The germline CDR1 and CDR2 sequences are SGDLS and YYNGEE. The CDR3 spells CVSSEGLGSYYNEQFF. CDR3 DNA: TGTGTCAGCAGCGAGGGATTAGGGTCTTACTACAATGAGCAGTTCTTC.

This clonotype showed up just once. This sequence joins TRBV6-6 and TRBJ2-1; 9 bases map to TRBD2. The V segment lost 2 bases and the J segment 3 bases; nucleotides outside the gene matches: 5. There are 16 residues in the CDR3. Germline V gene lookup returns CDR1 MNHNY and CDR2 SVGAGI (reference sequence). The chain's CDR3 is CASSYQKTSGYNEQFF. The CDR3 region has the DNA TGTGCCAGCAGTTACCAAAAGACTAGCGGCTACAATGAGCAGTTCTTC.

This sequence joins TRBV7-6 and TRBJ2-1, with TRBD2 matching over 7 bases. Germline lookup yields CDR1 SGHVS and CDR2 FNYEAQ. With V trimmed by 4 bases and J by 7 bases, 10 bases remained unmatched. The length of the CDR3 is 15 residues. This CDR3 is CASSSREIGRNEQFF. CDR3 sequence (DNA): TGTGCCAGCAGCTCGCGGGAGATCGGGAGGAATGAGCAGTTCTTC.

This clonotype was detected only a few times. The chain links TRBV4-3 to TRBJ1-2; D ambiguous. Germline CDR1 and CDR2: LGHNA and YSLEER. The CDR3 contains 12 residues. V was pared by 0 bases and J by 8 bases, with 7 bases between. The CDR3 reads CASSQDMRGYTF. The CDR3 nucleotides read TGCGCCAGCAGCCAAGATATGCGCGGCTACACCTTC.

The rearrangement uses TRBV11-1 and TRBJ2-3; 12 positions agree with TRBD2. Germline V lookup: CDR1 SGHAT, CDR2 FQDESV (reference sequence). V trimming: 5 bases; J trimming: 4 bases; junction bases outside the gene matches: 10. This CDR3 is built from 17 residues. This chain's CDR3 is CASSLRLAGDVSDTQYF. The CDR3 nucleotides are TGTGCCAGCAGCCTACGACTAGCGGGAGATGTTTCAGATACGCAGTATTTT.

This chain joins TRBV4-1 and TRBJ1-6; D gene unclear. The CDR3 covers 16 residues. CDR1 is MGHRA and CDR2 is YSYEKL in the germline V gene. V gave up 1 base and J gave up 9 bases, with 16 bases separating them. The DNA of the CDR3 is TGCGCCAGCAGCCAAGTTTTTTCGAGTCTGGGTTCACCCCTCCACTTT. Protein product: CASSQVFSSLGSPLHF.

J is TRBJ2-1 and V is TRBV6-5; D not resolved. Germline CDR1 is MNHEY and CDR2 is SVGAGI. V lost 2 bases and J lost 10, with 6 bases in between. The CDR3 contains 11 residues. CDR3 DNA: TGTGCCAGCAGTTACATAGGGGAGCAGTTCTTC. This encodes CASSYIGEQFF.